This TCR beta chain was observed in a study of OX40 agonist ivuxolimab in advanced cancers. General study findings and limits: CD4+ T cells averaged fewer expanded clones than CD8+ T cells. The 0.1-3.0 mg/kg partial responders had among the lowest clonal expansion.

Autoimmune disease history or systemic immunosuppression led to patients being barred. Per the germline V gene, CDR1 is SEHNR and CDR2 is FQNEAQ (reference sequence). V dropped 3 bases and J dropped 11 bases, with 19 bases sitting between them. The CDR3 totals 14 residues. Using immunoSEQ multiplex PCR, the repertoire was profiled, and TCRdb retains in-frame clones only, with some absent. Found here are 100,000 to 150,000 clones, approximately 94% of them singletons; the top ten hold approximately 1%. This clone appeared a few times. Its antigen is undetermined. V and J are TRBV7-9 and TRBJ1-1; no definite D call. The source of this sequence is an adult with an advanced solid tumor such as melanoma, head and neck, liver or kidney cancer. This specimen was CD4+ or CD8+ T cells sorted from blood, taken in a trial of the OX40 agonist ivuxolimab. CDR3 loop: CASSFIGLQAKAFF. The DNA of the CDR3 is TGTGCCAGCAGCTTTATCGGTCTTCAGGCAAAGGCTTTCTTT.